The rows below give T cell receptor beta chains drawn from one sample of a study of vaccination effects on CD4 cells after COVID-19. The antigens these receptors bind are not known. The data were produced by immunoSEQ multiplex PCR, yet TCRdb's version contains in-frame clones alone and is incomplete. The sample has 20,000 to 30,000 clones; approximately 69% are singletons. Here the sequenced sample was CD4+ T cells from PBMCs cultured with SARS-CoV-2 spike peptides, taken after COVID-19 vaccination. The source of these receptors is a human donor who received a COVID-19 vaccine. The CDR3 runs from the conserved cysteine through the conserved F or W. The order of the fields is D gene, CDR3 length, V gene, CDR3 protein. The D gene is left open where the match is weak.

NA	17	TRBV2	CASSVKGTLGNTGELFF
NA	13	TRBV6-4	CASSERDTGELFF
TRBD1	14	TRBV6-5	CASRRGQGIYGYTF
TRBD1	12	TRBV12-3/TRBV12-4	CASSRTGEGYTF
TRBD1	13	TRBV5-6	CASSLTGEETQYF
NA	13	TRBV6-5	CASSLDISRPQHF
NA	13	TRBV19	CASSIIGDTEAFF
TRBD1	14	TRBV6-5	CASRPQGLNTEAFF
NA	15	TRBV2	CASSVERSSYNEQFF
NA	15	TRBV6-5	CASSVTRPEVDGYTF